A selection of T cell receptor beta chains follows, all from one sample in a study of shared T cell receptors in the human thymus. The assay was immunoSEQ multiplex PCR, and TCRdb's table has in-frame clones only and misses some. The table records 550,000 to 800,000 clones, 70% to 90% of them present only once. In addition, the sample was reused for a study of human thymus T cells.

Sequencing was done on a sample of thymocytes. The receptors shown here come from a girl in the first two years of life with a congenital heart defect. CDR3s include the opening cysteine and the closing phenylalanine or tryptophan.

TRBV28,TRBJ1-2,CASTPRLAGPTNYGYTF
TRBV28,TRBJ2-7,CASSPKEGLAGAPQQYF
TRBV2,TRBJ1-5,CASSVRGGLNQPQHF
TRBV19,TRBJ2-7,CASSSDRGSPYEQYF
TRBV4-1,TRBJ2-2,CASSLHTDTGELFF
TRBV6-1,TRBJ2-2,CASSEPGGTNTGELFF
TRBV4-3,TRBJ1-1,CASSQELPDRTNTEAFF
TRBV19,TRBJ1-1,CASSIDLELTADVRWNTEAFF
TRBV10-1,TRBJ1-1,CASSPAGLLDTEAFF
TRBV19,TRBJ1-4,CASSTLRQSTNEKLFF
TRBV5-4,TRBJ1-2,CASSLGAGGGGGYTF
TRBV27,TRBJ1-1,CASSPRDRDTEAFF
TRBV9,TRBJ2-5,CASSVENYTSRETQYF
TRBV6-5,TRBJ2-6,CASTGTGANVLTF
TRBV4-1,TRBJ1-2,CASSQGGQGADSGGYTF
TRBV19,TRBJ1-5,CASSTHPGQAVYSNQPQHF
TRBV5-1,TRBJ2-1,CASSLLVLTDSYNEQFF
TRBV5-4,-,CASSLFGSYEQYF
TRBV4-3,TRBJ1-2,CASSQERLLNYGYTF